This TCR beta chain stems from a study of blood T cell repertoires in COVID-19. Across the whole study: COVID-19 samples collected from the United States, Italy and Spain covered acute and convalescent phases.

Per the original methods: By means of reference gene primer amplification, nucleated cell counts were estimated. The data were produced by immunoSEQ multiplex PCR, yet TCRdb's version contains in-frame clones alone and is incomplete. V, J and clone size reflect that table, while D and trimming were determined from the DNA. The sample lists tens of thousands of clones, roughly 83% occurring once. This CDR3 comprises 17 residues. The germline gives CDR1 SGHRS, CDR2 YFSETQ. J was trimmed by 9 bases and V by 5 bases; bases with no gene match: 11. This receptor was identified in an elderly woman with acute or convalescent COVID-19. The sequenced sample was peripheral blood. This rearrangement joins TRBV5-1 to TRBJ2-1, with 16 nucleotides matching TRBD2. The CDR3 protein is CASSPGTSGGVRSEQFF. Written as DNA, the CDR3 is TGCGCCAGCAGTCCCGGGACTAGCGGGGGGGTACGGAGTGAGCAGTTCTTC.